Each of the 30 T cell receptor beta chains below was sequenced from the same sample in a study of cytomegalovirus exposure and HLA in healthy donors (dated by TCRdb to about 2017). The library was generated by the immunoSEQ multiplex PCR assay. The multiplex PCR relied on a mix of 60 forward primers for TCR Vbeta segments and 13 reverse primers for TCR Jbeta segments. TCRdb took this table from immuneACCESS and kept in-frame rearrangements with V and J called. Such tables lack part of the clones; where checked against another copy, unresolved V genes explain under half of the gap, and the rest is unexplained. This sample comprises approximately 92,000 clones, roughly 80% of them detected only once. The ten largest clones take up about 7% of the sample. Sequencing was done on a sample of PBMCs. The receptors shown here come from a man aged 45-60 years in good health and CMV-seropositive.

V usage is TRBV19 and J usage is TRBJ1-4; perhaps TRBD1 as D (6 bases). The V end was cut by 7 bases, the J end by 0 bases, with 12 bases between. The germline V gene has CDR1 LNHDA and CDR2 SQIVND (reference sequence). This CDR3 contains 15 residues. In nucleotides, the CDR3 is TGTGCCAGTACCGACGGACAGACAACTAATGAAAAACTGTTTTTT. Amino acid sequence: CASTDGQTTNEKLFF.

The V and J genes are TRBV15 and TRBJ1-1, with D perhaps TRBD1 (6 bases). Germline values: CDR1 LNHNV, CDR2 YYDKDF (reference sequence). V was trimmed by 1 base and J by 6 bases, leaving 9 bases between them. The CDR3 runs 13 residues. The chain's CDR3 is CATSRGRGAEAFF. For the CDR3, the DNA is TGTGCCACCAGCAGAGGCAGGGGTGCTGAAGCTTTCTTT.

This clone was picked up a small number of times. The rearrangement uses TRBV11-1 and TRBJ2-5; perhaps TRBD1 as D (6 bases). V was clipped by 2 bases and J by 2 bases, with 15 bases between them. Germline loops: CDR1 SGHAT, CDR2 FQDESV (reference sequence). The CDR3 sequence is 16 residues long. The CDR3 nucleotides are TGTGCCAGCAGCTTAACCCTCCCAGGACAGCAAGAGACCCAGTACTTC. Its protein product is CASSLTLPGQQETQYF.

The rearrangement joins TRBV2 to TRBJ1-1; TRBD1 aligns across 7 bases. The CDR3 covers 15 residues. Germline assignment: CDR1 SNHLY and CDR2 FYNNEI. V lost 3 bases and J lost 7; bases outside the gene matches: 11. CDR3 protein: CASSDSRTGKFEAFF. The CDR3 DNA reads TGTGCCAGCAGTGACTCGAGGACAGGAAAGTTTGAAGCTTTCTTT.

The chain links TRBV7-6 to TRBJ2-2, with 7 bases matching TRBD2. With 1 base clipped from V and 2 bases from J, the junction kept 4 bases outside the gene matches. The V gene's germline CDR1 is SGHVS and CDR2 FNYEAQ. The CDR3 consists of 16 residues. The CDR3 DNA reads TGTGCCAGCAGCTTAGATAGCGGGCTAAACACCGGGGAGCTGTTTTTT. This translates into CASSLDSGLNTGELFF.

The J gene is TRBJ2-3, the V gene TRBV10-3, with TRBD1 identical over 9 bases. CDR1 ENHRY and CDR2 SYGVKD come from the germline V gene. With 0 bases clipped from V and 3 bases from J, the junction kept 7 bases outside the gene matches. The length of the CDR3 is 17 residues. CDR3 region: CAISESGTGFLTDTQYF. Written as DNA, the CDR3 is TGTGCCATCAGTGAGTCAGGGACAGGGTTTTTAACAGATACGCAGTATTTT.

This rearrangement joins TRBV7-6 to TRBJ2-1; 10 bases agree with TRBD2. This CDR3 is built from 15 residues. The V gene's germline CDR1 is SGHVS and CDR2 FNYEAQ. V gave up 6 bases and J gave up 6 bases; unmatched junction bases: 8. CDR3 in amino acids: CASSPPGLASNEQFF. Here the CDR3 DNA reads TGTGCCAGCAGTCCACCGGGACTAGCGTCCAATGAGCAGTTCTTC.

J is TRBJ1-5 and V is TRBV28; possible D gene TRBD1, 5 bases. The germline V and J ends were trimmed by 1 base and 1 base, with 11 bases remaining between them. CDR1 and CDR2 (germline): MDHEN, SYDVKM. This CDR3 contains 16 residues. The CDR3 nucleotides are TGTGCCAGCAGTTTATTGGGGGGGGGAAGCAATCAGCCCCAGCATTTT. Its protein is CASSLLGGGSNQPQHF. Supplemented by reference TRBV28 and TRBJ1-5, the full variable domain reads DVKVTQSSRYLVKRTGEKVFLECVQDMDHENMFWYRQDPGLGLRLIYFSYDVKMKEKGDIPEGYSVSREKKERFSLILESASTNQTSMYLCASSLLGGGSNQPQHFGDGTRLSIL.

The CDR3 sequence: CASSPPGQGDIQYF. The CDR3 nucleotides are TGTGCCAGCTCGCCTCCGGGACAGGGGGACATTCAGTACTTC. The rearrangement links TRBV18 to TRBJ2-4; 11 bases are a match to TRBD1. The V gene end was trimmed by 6 bases and the J gene end by 8 bases; junction bases not matched to a gene: 6. The length of the CDR3 is 14 residues. Germline V gene sequence: CDR1 KGHSH, CDR2 LQKENI. The full variable domain, its missing parts supplied by reference TRBV18 and TRBJ2-4, is NAGVMQNPRHLVRRRGQEARLRCSPMKGHSHVYWYRQLPEEGLKFMVYLQKENIIDESGMPKERFSAEFPKEGPSILRIQQVVRGDSAAYFCASSPPGQGDIQYFGAGTRLSVL.

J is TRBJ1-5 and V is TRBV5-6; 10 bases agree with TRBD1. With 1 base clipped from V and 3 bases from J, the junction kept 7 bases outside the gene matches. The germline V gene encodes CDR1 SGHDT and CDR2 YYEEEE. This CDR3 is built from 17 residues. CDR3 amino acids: CASSLFGTGANNQPQHF. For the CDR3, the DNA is TGTGCCAGCAGCTTGTTTGGGACAGGGGCTAACAATCAGCCCCAGCATTTT.

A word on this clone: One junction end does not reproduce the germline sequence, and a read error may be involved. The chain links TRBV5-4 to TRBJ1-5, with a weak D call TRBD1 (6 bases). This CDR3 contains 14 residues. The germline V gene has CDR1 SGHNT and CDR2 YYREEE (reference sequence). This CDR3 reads CASSTDRSDQPQNF. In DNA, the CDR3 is TGTGCCAGCAGTACCGACAGGTCTGATCAGCCCCAGAATTTT. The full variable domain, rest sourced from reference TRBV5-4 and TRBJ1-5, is ETGVTQSPTHLIKTRGQQVTLRCSSQSGHNTVSWYQQALGQGPQFIFQYYREEENGRGNFPPRFSGLQFPNYSSELNVNALELDDSALYLCASSTDRSDQPQNFGDGTRLSIL.

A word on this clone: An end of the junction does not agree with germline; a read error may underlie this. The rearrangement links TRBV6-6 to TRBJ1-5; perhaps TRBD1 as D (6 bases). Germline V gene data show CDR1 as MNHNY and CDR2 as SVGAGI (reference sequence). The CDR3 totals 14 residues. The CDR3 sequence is CASAYKGDSQPQNF. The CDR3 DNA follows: TGTGCCAGTGCGTATAAGGGGGATAGTCAGCCCCAGAATTTT.

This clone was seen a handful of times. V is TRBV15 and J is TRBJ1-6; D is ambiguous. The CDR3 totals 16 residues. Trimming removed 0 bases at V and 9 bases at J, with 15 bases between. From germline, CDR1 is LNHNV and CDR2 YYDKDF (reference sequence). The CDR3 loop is CATSRDPRSTGSPLHF. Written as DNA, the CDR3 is TGTGCCACCAGCAGAGATCCGAGGTCCACGGGTTCACCCCTCCACTTT.

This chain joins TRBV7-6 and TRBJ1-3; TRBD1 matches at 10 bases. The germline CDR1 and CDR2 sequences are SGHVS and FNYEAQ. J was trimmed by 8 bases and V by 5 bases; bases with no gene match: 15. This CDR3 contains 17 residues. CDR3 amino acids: CASSARPGQGLGDTIYF. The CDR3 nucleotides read TGTGCCAGCAGCGCAAGGCCGGGACAGGGGCTGGGAGACACCATATATTTT.

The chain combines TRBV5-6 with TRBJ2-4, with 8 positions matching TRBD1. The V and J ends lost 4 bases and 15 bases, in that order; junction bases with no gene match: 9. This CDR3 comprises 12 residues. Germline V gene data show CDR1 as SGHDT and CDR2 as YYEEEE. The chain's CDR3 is CASSPDRGKLYF. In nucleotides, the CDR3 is TGTGCCAGCAGCCCAGACAGGGGAAAGTTGTACTTC.

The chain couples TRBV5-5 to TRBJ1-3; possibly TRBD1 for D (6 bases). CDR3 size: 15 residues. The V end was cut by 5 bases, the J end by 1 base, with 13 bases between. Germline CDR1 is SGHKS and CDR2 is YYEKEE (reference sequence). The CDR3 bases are TGTGCCAGCAGATCTACCAGGGGTTCTGGAAACACCATATATTTT. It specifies CASRSTRGSGNTIYF. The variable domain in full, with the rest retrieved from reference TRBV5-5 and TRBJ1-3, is DAGVTQSPTHLIKTRGQQVTLRCSPISGHKSVSWYQQVLGQGPQFIFQYYEKEERGRGNFPDRFSARQFPNYSSELNVNALLLGDSALYLCASRSTRGSGNTIYFGEGSWLTVV.

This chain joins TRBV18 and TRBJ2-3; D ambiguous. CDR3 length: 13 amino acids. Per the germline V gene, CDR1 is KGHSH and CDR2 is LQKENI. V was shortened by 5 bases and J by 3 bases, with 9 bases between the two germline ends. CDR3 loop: CASSYPGTDTQYF. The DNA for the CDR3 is TGTGCCAGCTCATATCCCGGGACAGATACGCAGTATTTT. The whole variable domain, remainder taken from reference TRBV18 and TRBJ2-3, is NAGVMQNPRHLVRRRGQEARLRCSPMKGHSHVYWYRQLPEEGLKFMVYLQKENIIDESGMPKERFSAEFPKEGPSILRIQQVVRGDSAAYFCASSYPGTDTQYFGPGTRLTVL.

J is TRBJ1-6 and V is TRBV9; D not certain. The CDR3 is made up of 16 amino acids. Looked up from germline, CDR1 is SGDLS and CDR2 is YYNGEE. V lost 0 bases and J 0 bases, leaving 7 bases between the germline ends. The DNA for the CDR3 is TGTGCCAGCAGCGTAGACGGGGACTCCTATAATTCACCCCTCCACTTT. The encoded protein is CASSVDGDSYNSPLHF.

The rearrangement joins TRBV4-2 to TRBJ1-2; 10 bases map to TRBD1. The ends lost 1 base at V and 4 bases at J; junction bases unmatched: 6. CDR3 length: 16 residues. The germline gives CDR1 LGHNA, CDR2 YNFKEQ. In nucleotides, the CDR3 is TGTGCCAGCAGCCAAGGACAGGGGGCGCGTGTCTATGGCTACACCTTC. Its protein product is CASSQGQGARVYGYTF.

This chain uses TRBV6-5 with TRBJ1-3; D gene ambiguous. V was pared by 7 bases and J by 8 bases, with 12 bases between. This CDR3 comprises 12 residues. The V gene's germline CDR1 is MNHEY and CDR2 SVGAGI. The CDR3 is CASKAPGDTIYF. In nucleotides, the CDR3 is TGTGCCAGCAAGGCGCCAGGTGACACCATATATTTT.

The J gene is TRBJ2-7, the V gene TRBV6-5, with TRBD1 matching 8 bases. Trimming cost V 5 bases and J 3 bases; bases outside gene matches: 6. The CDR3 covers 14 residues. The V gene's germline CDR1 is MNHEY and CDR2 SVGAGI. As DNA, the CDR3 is TGTGCCAGCAGTCGGACAGGGATAATCTACGAGCAGTACTTC. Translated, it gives CASSRTGIIYEQYF.

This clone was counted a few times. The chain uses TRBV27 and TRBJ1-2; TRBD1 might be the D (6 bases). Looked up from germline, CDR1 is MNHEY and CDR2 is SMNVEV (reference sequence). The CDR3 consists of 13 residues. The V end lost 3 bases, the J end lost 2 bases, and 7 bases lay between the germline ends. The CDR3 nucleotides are TGTGCCAGCAGTTTTACAGGGAACTATGGCTACACCTTC. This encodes CASSFTGNYGYTF.

DNA of the CDR3: TGTGCCAGCAGTTACTCGGGGGCGAGTCAGCCCCAGCATTTT. It specifies CASSYSGASQPQHF. J is TRBJ1-5 and V is TRBV6-5; TRBD1 is a possible D gene (6 bases). This CDR3 is built from 14 residues. Germline CDR1 and CDR2: MNHEY and SVGAGI. V lost 0 bases to trimming and J lost 6 bases, with 9 bases between them.

The CDR3 spells CASSLIGTSGASTDTQYF. The CDR3 nucleotides read TGTGCCAGCAGCTTAATTGGGACTAGCGGGGCTAGCACAGATACGCAGTATTTT. The J gene is TRBJ2-3, the V gene TRBV7-3; TRBD2 matches at 13 bases. The V gene end was trimmed by 1 base and the J gene end by 0 bases; junction bases not matched to a gene: 4. Germline CDR1 is SGHTA and CDR2 is FQGTGA. The CDR3 is 18 amino acids. The variable domain in full, completed from reference TRBV7-3 and TRBJ2-3, reads GAGVSQTPSNKVTEKGKYVELRCDPISGHTALYWYRQSLGQGPEFLIYFQGTGAADDSGLPNDRFFAVRPEGSVSTLKIQRTERGDSAVYLCASSLIGTSGASTDTQYFGPGTRLTVL.

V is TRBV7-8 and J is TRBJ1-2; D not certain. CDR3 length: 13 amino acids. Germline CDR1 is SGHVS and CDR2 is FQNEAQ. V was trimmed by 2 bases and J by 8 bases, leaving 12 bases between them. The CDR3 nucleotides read TGTGCCAGCAGCTTATTAGGTCTGGGCGGCTACACCTTC. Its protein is CASSLLGLGGYTF.

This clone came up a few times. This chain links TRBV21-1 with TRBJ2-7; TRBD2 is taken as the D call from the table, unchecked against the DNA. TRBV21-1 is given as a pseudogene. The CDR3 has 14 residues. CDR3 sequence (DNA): TGTGCCAGCAGCTCACACCTAGCGTACTACGAGCAGTACTTC. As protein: CASSSHLAYYEQYF.

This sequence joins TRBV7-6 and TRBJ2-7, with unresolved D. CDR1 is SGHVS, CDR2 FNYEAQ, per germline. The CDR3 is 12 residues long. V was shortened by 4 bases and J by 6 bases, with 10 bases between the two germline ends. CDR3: CASSSPQREQYF. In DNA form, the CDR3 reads TGTGCCAGCAGCTCCCCGCAGCGCGAGCAGTACTTC.

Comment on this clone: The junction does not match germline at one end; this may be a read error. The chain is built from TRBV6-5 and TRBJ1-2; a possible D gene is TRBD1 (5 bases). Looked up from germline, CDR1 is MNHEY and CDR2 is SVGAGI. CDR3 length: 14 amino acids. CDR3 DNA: TGTGCCAGCAGTTGGACCCCCGGGGGTAATGGCTACCCCTTC. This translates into CASSWTPGGNGYPF.

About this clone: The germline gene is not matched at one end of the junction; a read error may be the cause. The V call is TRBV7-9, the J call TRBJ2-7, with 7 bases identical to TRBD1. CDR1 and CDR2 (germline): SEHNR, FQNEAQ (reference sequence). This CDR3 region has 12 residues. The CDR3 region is CASSLPGTARHF. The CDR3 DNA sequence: TGTGCCAGCAGCTTACCCGGGACAGCCCGGCACTTC.

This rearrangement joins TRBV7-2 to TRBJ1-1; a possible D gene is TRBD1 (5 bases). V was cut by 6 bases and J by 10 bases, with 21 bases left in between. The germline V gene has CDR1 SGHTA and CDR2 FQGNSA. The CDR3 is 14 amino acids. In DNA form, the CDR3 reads TGTGCCAGCAGTTATAAAGGTGGCTCAGGGTCAGCTTTCTTT. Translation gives CASSYKGGSGSAFF.